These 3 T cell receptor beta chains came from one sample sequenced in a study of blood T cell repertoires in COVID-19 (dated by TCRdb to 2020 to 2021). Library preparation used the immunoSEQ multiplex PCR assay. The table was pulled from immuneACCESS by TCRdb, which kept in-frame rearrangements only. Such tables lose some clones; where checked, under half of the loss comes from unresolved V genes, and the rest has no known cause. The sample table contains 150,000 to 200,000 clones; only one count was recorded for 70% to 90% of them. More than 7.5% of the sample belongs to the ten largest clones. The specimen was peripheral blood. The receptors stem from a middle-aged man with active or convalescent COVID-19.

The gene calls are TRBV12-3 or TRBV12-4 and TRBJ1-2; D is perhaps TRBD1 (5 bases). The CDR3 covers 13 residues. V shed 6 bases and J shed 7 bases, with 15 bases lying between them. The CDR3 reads CASSAGRGSGYTF. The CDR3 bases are TGTGCCAGCAGCGCGGGGCGGGGTAGTGGCTACACCTTC.

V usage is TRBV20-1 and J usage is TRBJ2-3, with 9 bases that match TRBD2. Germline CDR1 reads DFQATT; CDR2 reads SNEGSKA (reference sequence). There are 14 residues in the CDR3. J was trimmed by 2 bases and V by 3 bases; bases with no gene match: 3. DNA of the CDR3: TGCAGTGCTAGTCTAGCGGGGTTCACAGATACGCAGTATTTT. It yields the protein CSASLAGFTDTQYF.

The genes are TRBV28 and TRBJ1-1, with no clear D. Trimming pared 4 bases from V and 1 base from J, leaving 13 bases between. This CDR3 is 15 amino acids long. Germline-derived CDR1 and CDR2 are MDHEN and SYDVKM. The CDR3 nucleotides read TGTGCCAGCAGTTCTCCCGACTTAAGGAACACTGAAGCTTTCTTT. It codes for CASSSPDLRNTEAFF.